The present entry profiles one T cell receptor (beta chain) with its context. Antigen specificity is unknown. The germline V gene has CDR1 SGHNT and CDR2 YYREEE (reference sequence). This CDR3 comprises 14 residues. Trimming pared 2 bases from V and 1 base from J, leaving 9 bases between. This entry comes from a study of shared clonotypes between healthy human individuals. Sequenced by immunoSEQ multiplex PCR; TCRdb stores in-frame clones only, minus some. The data show 950,000 to 1,200,000 clones, approximately 77% seen once. Study-level points and caveats: What limited the represented genetic and exposure-history diversity was the small number of donors. When compared with the clonotypes that were shared by all four sorted-subset donors, the non-shared clonotypes turned out to have lower generation probabilities.

Donors, healthy HIV-negative adults, lacked recent acute infections or vaccinations. Adults of Caucasian background living in Nashville, Tennessee made up all donors. The sequencing sample was made of memory CD4+ T cells from PBMCs. Subset of the sample: CD45RA-negative fraction. The sequence was collected from a man between 18 and 29 years old in good health. Some clones in this sample may be carry-over from other donors' samples. The chain couples TRBV5-4 to TRBJ1-1, with D unresolved. CDR3 bases: TGTGCCAGCAGCTTTTCCCAGGCGAACACTGAAGCTTTCTTT. It is translated as CASSFSQANTEAFF.